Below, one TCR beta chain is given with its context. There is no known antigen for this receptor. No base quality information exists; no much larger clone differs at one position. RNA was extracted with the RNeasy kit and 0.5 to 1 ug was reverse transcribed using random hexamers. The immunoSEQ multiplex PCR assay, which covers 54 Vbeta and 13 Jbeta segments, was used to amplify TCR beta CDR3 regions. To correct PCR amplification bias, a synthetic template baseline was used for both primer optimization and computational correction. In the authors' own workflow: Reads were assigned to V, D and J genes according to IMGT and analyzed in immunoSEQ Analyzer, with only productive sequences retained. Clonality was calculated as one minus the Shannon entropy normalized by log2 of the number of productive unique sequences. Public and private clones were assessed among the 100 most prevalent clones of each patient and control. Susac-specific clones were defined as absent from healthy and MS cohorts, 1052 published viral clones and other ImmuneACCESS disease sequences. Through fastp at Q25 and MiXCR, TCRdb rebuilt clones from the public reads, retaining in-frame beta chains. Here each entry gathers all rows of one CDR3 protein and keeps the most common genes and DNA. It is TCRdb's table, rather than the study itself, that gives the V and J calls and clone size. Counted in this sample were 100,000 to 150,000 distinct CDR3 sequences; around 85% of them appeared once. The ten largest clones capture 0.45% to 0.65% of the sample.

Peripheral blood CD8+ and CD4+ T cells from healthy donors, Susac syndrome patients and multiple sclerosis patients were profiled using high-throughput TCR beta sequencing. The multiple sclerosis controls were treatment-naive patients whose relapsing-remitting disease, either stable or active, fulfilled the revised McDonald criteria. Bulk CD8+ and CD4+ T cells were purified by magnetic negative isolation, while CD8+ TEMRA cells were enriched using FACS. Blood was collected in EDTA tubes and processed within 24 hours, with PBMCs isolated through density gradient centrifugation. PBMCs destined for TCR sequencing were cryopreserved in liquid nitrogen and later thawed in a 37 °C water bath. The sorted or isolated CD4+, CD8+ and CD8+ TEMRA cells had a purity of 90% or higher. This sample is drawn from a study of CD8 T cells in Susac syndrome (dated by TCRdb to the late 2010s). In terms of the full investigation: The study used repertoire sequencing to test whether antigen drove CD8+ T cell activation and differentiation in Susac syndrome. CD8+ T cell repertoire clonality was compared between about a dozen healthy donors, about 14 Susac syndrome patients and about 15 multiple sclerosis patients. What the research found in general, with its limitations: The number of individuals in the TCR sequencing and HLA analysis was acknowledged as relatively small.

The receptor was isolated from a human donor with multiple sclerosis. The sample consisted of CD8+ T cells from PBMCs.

The CDR3 is CASSLEQDLIQQYF. The nucleotide sequence reads TGTGCCAGCAGCTTGGAACAGGACCTAATCCAGCAGTACTTC. This chain joins TRBV5-6 to TRBJ2-7; TRBD1 is perhaps the D gene, given 5 matching bases. The junction carries 15 bases between V and J, which are trimmed by 0 bases and 8 bases respectively. The CDR3 spans 14 residues, from the cysteine through the phenylalanine. Of the read, only the CDR3 DNA is kept; its 42 bases are in frame from base 1. From the germline V gene, CDR1 is SGHDT and CDR2 is YYEEEE.